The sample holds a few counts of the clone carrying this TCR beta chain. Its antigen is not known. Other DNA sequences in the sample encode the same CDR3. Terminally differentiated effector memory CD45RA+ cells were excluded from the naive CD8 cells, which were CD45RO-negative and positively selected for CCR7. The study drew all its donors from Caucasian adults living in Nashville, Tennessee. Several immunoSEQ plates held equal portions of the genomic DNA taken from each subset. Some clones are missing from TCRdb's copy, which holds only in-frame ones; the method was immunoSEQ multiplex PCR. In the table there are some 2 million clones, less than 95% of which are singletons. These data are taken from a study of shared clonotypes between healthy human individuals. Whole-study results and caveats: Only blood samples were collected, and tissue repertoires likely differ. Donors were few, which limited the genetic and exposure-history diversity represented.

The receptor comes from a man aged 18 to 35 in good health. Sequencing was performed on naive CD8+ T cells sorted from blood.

CDR3 loop: CASSFVSYNEQFF. CDR3 coding DNA: TGTGCCAGCAGCTTTGTCTCCTACAATGAGCAGTTCTTC. This rearrangement joins TRBV7-9 to TRBJ2-1; no clear D gene. With 3 bases removed from V and 0 bases from J, the gap between germline ends came to 3 bases. This CDR3 is built from 13 residues. CDR1 and CDR2 (germline): SEHNR, FQNEAQ (reference sequence).